This TCR beta chain stems from a study of blood T cell repertoires in COVID-19. The protocol was immunoSEQ multiplex PCR, while the TCRdb copy is restricted to in-frame clones and leaves out a portion. This table has approximately 290,000 clones, roughly 88% appearing once. Participants were aged about 18 to 100 years, lived in about 26 US areas, and enrolled virtually. The table lists this clone with a few counts. Germline V lookup: CDR1 SNHLY, CDR2 FYNNEI. The V end was cut by 6 bases, the J end by 0 bases, with 12 bases between. The CDR3 length is 15 residues. Sequencing was done on a sample of PBMCs or T cells enriched from blood (not recorded which). This chain joins TRBV2 and TRBJ1-5, with D possibly being TRBD1 (6 bases). This receptor was identified in a woman aged 25 to 39 who had recovered from COVID-19. The CDR3 sequence: CASRVQGLSNQPQHF. The DNA of the CDR3 is TGTGCCAGCAGGGTACAGGGCCTTAGCAATCAGCCCCAGCATTTT. The variable domain in full, with the rest retrieved from reference TRBV2 and TRBJ1-5, is EPEVTQTPSHQVTQMGQEVILRCVPISNHLYFYWYRQILGQKVEFLVSFYNNEISEKSEIFDDQFSVERPDGSNFTLKIRSTKLEDSAMYFCASRVQGLSNQPQHFGDGTRLSIL.